The following is a T cell receptor (beta chain) sequence with its context. This sample is part of a study of blood T cell repertoires in COVID-19. TCRdb's copy holds only in-frame clones and misses some; the assay was immunoSEQ multiplex PCR. The repertoire has hundreds of thousands of clones, around 90% of them found once; the top ten carry roughly 5.3%. Unmatched junction bases numbered 6, after V lost 3 bases and J lost 3 bases. This CDR3 is built from 15 residues. CDR1 GTSNPN and CDR2 SVGIG come from the germline V gene (reference sequence). Participants spanned ages roughly 18 to 90 years and resided in 20 to 25 US areas.

The sample was PBMCs or T cells enriched from blood (not recorded which). This TCR came from a man aged 55-75 years who had recovered from COVID-19. The chain recombines TRBV30 with TRBJ1-2; 11 bases match TRBD1. The CDR3 sequence: CAWSPGTGGYYGYTF. Here the CDR3 DNA reads TGTGCCTGGAGCCCCGGGACAGGGGGATACTATGGCTACACCTTC.